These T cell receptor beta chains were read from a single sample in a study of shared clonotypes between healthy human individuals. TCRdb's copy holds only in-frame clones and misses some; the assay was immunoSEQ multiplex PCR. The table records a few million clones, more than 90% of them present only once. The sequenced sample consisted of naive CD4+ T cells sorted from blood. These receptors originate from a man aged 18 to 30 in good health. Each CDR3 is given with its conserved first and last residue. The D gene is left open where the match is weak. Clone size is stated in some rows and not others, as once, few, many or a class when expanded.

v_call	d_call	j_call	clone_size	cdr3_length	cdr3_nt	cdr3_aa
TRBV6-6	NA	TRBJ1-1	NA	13	TGTGCCAGCAGTTACTCATTCTCCGGGGAAGCTTTCTTT	CASSYSFSGEAFF
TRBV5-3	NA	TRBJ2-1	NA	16	TGTGCCAGAACTCTCTGGTCCCGCGGGCTGAACAATGAGCAGTTCTTC	CARTLWSRGLNNEQFF
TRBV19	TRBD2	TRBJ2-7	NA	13	TGTGCCACCAGGCCGGGACTAAGCTACGAGCAGTACTTC	CATRPGLSYEQYF
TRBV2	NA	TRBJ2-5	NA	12	TGTGCCAGCCGCCAGGGTGGGGAGACCCAGTACTTC	CASRQGGETQYF
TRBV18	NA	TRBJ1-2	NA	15	TGTGCCAGCTCACCTGGTTTTAGTAGGGACTATGGCTACACCTTC	CASSPGFSRDYGYTF
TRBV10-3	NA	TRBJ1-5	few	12	TGTGCCATCAGTGAGTTGGGACAGCCCCAGCATTTT	CAISELGQPQHF
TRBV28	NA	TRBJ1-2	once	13	TGTGCCAGCAGTCCTCGTGGGCCATATGGCTACACCTTC	CASSPRGPYGYTF
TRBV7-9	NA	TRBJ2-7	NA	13	TGTGCCAGCAGCCTTGGACAGAGCCACGAGCAGTACTTC	CASSLGQSHEQYF
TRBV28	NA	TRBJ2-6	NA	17	TGTGCCAGCAGCCCAAAGCCCCCGGTCTCTGGGGCCAACGTCCTGACTTTC	CASSPKPPVSGANVLTF
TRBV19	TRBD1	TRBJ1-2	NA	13	TGTGCCAGTAGTATGGACAGGGTAGGAGGCTACACCTTC	CASSMDRVGGYTF